These 10 T cell receptor beta chains share one sample of origin, sequenced in a study of post-analysis software for immune sequencing data. The TCR beta cDNA libraries carried unique molecular identifiers. One entry per CDR3 protein results from TCRdb running MiXCR on the PCR reads. In the table there are fewer than 700,000 distinct CDR3 sequences, about 44% of which are singletons. Study-wide points: Comparison of patients with controls showed roughly five TRBV segments more frequent in patients, TRBV5-6, TRBV5-1 and TRBV20-1 among them.

Antigens of these TCRs are unknown. The sample was blood. These receptors came from a girl between 5 and 17 years old with multiple sclerosis.

The CDR3 nucleotides read TGTGCCAGCAGCTTGGCAGCAGCAGCTAACTATGGCTACACCTTC. Protein product: CASSLAAAANYGYTF. The chain employs TRBV5-5 and TRBJ1-2; D unresolved. V lost 0 bases, J lost 0 bases, and 9 bases lay in between. CDR1 is SGHKS, CDR2 YYEKEE, per germline (reference sequence). The length of the CDR3 is 15 residues.

The V gene is TRBV12-3 or TRBV12-4, the J gene TRBJ2-3, with 7 bases lining up with TRBD1. The CDR3 is 15 amino acids. V shed 6 bases, J shed 3 bases, and the junction held 9 bases outside the gene matches. The CDR3 is CASRPDRPGTDTQYF. The CDR3 DNA is TGTGCCAGCAGACCGGACAGGCCTGGAACAGATACGCAGTATTTT.

The CDR3 DNA follows: TGTGCCAGCAGTGAAGCGTTGACTAGCGGCAACACAGATACGCAGTATTTT. This codes for CASSEALTSGNTDTQYF. The V gene is TRBV2, the J gene TRBJ2-3; 9 positions match TRBD2. CDR1 SNHLY and CDR2 FYNNEI come from the germline V gene. The CDR3 loop spans 17 amino acids. V shed 0 bases, J shed 2 bases, and the junction held 6 bases outside the gene matches. The entire variable domain, with the rest obtained from reference TRBV2 and TRBJ2-3, is as follows: EPEVTQTPSHQVTQMGQEVILRCVPISNHLYFYWYRQILGQKVEFLVSFYNNEISEKSEIFDDQFSVERPDGSNFTLKIRSTKLEDSAMYFCASSEALTSGNTDTQYFGPGTRLTVL.

The CDR3 region is CAISDPGGGETQYF. The CDR3 DNA follows: TGTGCCATCAGTGACCCCGGGGGTGGAGAGACCCAGTACTTC. The rearrangement links TRBV10-3 to TRBJ2-5; possible D gene TRBD2, 6 bases. V was trimmed by 3 bases and J by 4 bases, leaving 12 bases between them. This CDR3 comprises 14 residues. Germline values: CDR1 ENHRY, CDR2 SYGVKD.

V is TRBV2 and J is TRBJ1-5; a possible D gene is TRBD1 (5 bases). Germline V gene data show CDR1 as SNHLY and CDR2 as FYNNEI. Trimming took off 2 bases at V and 3 bases at J, with 8 bases between the two ends. This CDR3 comprises 14 residues. The CDR3 region is CASSEQGLNQPQHF. The CDR3 DNA is TGTGCCAGCAGTGAACAGGGACTCAATCAGCCCCAGCATTTT.

This clonotype was counted a few times. This rearrangement joins TRBV5-1 to TRBJ2-5; D is ambiguous. In germline, CDR1 is SGHRS, CDR2 YFSETQ. The CDR3 spans 13 residues. The V end lost 6 bases, the J end lost 4 bases, and 13 bases lay between the germline ends. CDR3 sequence: CASTETGPETQYF. In nucleotides, the CDR3 is TGCGCCAGCACCGAGACGGGCCCAGAGACCCAGTACTTC.

The chain employs TRBV7-9 and TRBJ1-1; D gene ambiguous. The CDR3 spans 14 residues. Germline-derived CDR1 and CDR2 are SEHNR and FQNEAQ (reference sequence). V dropped 1 base and J dropped 1 base, with 7 bases sitting between them. The CDR3 DNA reads TGTGCCAGCAGCTTAGAGGTCAGGAACACTGAAGCTTTCTTT. Translation gives CASSLEVRNTEAFF.

The rearrangement joins TRBV30 to TRBJ2-7; perhaps TRBD2 as D (6 bases). Germline lookup yields CDR1 GTSNPN and CDR2 SVGIG (reference sequence). V was pared by 5 bases and J by 6 bases, with 20 bases between. The CDR3 loop spans 14 amino acids. The CDR3 nucleotides read TGTGCCTGGGGGAGGAAGGGACGGCGCATCGAGCAGTACTTC. This gives the protein CAWGRKGRRIEQYF. The full variable domain, rest sourced from reference TRBV30 and TRBJ2-7, is SQTIHQWPATLVQPVGSPLSLECTVEGTSNPNLYWYRQAAGRGLQLLFYSVGIGQISSEVPQNLSASRPQDRQFILSSKKLLLSDSGFYLCAWGRKGRRIEQYFGPGTRLTVT.

The chain links TRBV12-3 or TRBV12-4 to TRBJ2-1, with 10 bases aligning to TRBD2. V lost 6 bases and J lost 10; bases outside the gene matches: 9. The CDR3 runs to 14 residues. The DNA of the CDR3 is TGTGCCAGCAGCCCCTCTAGCGGGAGCGGCGAGCAGTTCTTC. Protein product: CASSPSSGSGEQFF.

This chain uses TRBV3-1 with TRBJ2-7, with D perhaps assigned TRBD1 or TRBD2 (5 bases each). The germline V and J ends were trimmed by 4 bases and 6 bases, with 13 bases remaining between them. Germline V gives CDR1 LGHDT, CDR2 YNNKEL (reference sequence). CDR3 length: 13 amino acids. The CDR3, as DNA: TGTGCCAGCAGCCGGGACGCCAGTTCCGAGCAGTACTTC. As protein: CASSRDASSEQYF.